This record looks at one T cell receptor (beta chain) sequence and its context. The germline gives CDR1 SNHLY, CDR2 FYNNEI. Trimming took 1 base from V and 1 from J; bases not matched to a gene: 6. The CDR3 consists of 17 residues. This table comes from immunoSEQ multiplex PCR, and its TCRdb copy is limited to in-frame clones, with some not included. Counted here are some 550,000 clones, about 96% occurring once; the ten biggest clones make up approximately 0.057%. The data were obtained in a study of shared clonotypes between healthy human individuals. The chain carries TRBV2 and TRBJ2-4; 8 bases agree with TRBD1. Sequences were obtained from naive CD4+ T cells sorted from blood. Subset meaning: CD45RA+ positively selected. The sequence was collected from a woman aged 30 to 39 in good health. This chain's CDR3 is CASSEGFRGRAKNIQYF. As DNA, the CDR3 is TGTGCCAGCAGTGAAGGTTTCAGGGGGCGGGCCAAAAACATTCAGTACTTC.